This T cell receptor beta chain was identified during a study of blood T cell repertoires in COVID-19. In the study overall: Sources were T cells, B-cell-depleted T cells, or PBMCs; the material itself was cDNA or gDNA.

The study drew participants aged about 18 to 95 years from roughly 25 US areas. Authors' data handling: It was from reference gene primer amplification that nucleated cell counts were estimated. The table came from immunoSEQ multiplex PCR; TCRdb's copy has only in-frame clones and leaves some out. V, J and clone size derive from that table, while D and trimming were established from the DNA sequence. Here the sample spans some 260,000 clones, around 89% being singletons. This CDR3 has 15 amino acids. Germline assignment: CDR1 SGHDN and CDR2 FVKESK. Trimming cost V 3 bases and J 3 bases, with 14 bases left between them.

The V and J genes are TRBV14 and TRBJ1-2; tentative D call: TRBD1 (6 bases). The sample comprised PBMCs or T cells enriched from blood (not recorded which). This sequence originates from a man aged 35 to 55 who had recovered from COVID-19. CDR3 nucleotide sequence: TGTGCCAGCAGCCACCGGGACAACGCTTACTATGGCTACACCTTC. It codes for CASSHRDNAYYGYTF.